This T cell receptor (beta chain) was recovered during a study of T cells in Graves' hyperthyroidism and ophthalmopathy. Study-wide results and limits: Among thyroid clonotypes expanded above 0.001, most also appeared in blood.

This clonotype was seen only a few times. As yet, its antigen is unknown. Researchers took RNA transcripts and amplified the TCR beta CDR3 regions from them. When the TCR CDR3 underwent first-round RT-PCR, the HTBI primer set was used. Using its own MiXCR run on the multiplex PCR reads, TCRdb lists one record per CDR3 protein. The sample lists approximately 210,000 distinct CDR3 sequences, 15% to 20% occurring once. Stable disease denoted Graves' hyperthyroidism without ophthalmopathy progression within 18 months. The authors took PBMCs from roughly 9.7 ml fresh peripheral blood. Sequenced: blood. The sequence was obtained from a man over 45 with Graves' hyperthyroidism.

The CDR3 loop reads CASSLRARQRQERNSPLHF. DNA of the CDR3: TGCGCCAGCAGCTTGCGGGCCCGACAGCGCCAGGAGAGGAATTCACCCCTCCACTTT. V usage is TRBV5-1 and J usage is TRBJ1-6, with a tentative D call TRBD1 (5 bases). CDR3 length: 19 residues. The germline CDR1 and CDR2 sequences are SGHRS and YFSETQ. V was clipped by 1 base and J by 7 bases, with 24 bases between them.